This TCR gamma chain was sequenced during a study of Vδ1+ human thymocytes. This clone was detected a few times. Its antigen is still unknown. Other nucleotide sequences in the sample specify the same CDR3. Sequences come from RNA converted to cDNA by reverse transcription. Multiplex PCR used pooled V-gene forward primers and a constant-region reverse primer to amplify CDR3s. With CATT, TCRdb re-called clones from the multiplex PCR reads. This sample carries about 22,000 gamma-chain clones, roughly 15% of them seen once, and the ten largest clones take 1.5% to 2%. This CDR3 region has 13 residues. Germline CDR1 is GITISATS and CDR2 is ISYDGTV (reference sequence). Unmatched junction bases numbered 6, after V lost 4 bases and J lost 3 bases. General study findings and limits: Donors shared many TRG clonotypes but few TRD clonotypes. Unlike peripheral blood Vdelta1+ controls, thymic delta-chain sequences included 15% to 20% Vdelta2 and few Vdelta3. The authors advised highly purified populations and single-cell validation. In the thymus, TRG and TRD repertoires looked highly polyclonal with Gaussian CDR3 lengths.

This sequence originates from a child younger than two who had congenital heart surgery. The chain links TRGV9 to TRGJ1 or TRGJ2. Sequencing was done on a sample of Vdelta1+ gamma-delta thymocytes from the thymus. Documented subset: FACS-sorted CD3+ TCRalphabeta- TCRVdelta1+ TCRVdelta2- thymocytes. CDR3 DNA: TGTGCCTTGTGGGAAGTTTTTTATTATAAGAAACTCTTT. As protein: CALWEVFYYKKLF.